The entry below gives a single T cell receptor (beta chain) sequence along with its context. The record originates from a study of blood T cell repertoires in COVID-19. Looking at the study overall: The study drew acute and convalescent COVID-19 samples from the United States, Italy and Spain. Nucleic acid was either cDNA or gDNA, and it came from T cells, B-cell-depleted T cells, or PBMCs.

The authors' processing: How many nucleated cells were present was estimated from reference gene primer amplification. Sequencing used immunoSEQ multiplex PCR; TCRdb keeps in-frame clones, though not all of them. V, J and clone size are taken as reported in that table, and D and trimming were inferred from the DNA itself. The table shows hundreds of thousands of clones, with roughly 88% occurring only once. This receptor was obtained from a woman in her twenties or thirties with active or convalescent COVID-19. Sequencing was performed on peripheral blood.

CDR3 nucleotide sequence: TGTGCCAGCAGCTTAGGTACCTACTACAATGAGCAGTTCTTC. Its protein product is CASSLGTYYNEQFF. The rearrangement joins TRBV11-2 to TRBJ2-1; no firm D call. The germline V and J ends were trimmed by 1 base and 3 bases, with 7 bases remaining between them. This CDR3 comprises 14 residues. Germline V CDR1 and CDR2: SGHAT, FQNNGV.